The rows below give T cell receptor beta chains drawn from one sample of a study of T cell responses to AZD1222 COVID-19 vaccine. The data were produced by immunoSEQ multiplex PCR, yet TCRdb's version contains in-frame clones alone and is incomplete. The sample lists tens of thousands of clones; approximately 90% were seen once. The specimen comprised peripheral blood, sampled 28 days after the second AZD1222 dose. These receptors all stem from an adult who received the AZD1222 COVID-19 vaccine. Both conserved end residues are part of each CDR3. The D gene is left open where the match is weak. Clone size is stated in some rows and not others, as once, few, many or a class when expanded.

V gene: TRBV6-2/TRBV6-3
D gene: -
J gene: TRBJ1-2
clone size: -
CDR3 protein: CASSYSGGYGYTF
CDR3 DNA: TGTGCCAGCAGTTACTCCGGCGGATATGGCTACACCTTC

V gene: TRBV2
D gene: -
J gene: TRBJ1-2
clone size: -
CDR3 protein: CASSRGDYGYTF
CDR3 DNA: TGTGCCAGCAGTCGGGGAGACTATGGCTACACCTTC

V gene: TRBV9
D gene: -
J gene: TRBJ2-5
clone size: -
CDR3 protein: CASSVGLRGHQETQYF
CDR3 DNA: TGTGCCAGCAGCGTAGGGTTGCGGGGGCACCAAGAGACCCAGTACTTC

V gene: TRBV28
D gene: TRBD1
J gene: TRBJ1-1
clone size: -
CDR3 protein: CASSSTGDNTEAFF
CDR3 DNA: TGTGCCAGCAGTTCAACAGGGGATAACACTGAAGCTTTCTTT

V gene: TRBV2
D gene: -
J gene: TRBJ1-2
clone size: -
CDR3 protein: CASSADSNYGYTF
CDR3 DNA: TGTGCCAGCAGTGCGGACTCTAACTATGGCTACACCTTC

V gene: TRBV6-1
D gene: -
J gene: TRBJ2-7
clone size: -
CDR3 protein: CASSEDLSLTYEQYF
CDR3 DNA: TGTGCCAGCAGTGAAGACCTTTCCCTAACCTACGAGCAGTACTTC

V gene: TRBV5-1
D gene: -
J gene: TRBJ1-1
clone size: -
CDR3 protein: CASSSPTENTEAFF
CDR3 DNA: TGCGCCAGCAGCTCCCCCACCGAGAACACTGAAGCTTTCTTT

V gene: TRBV6-4
D gene: TRBD1
J gene: TRBJ2-7
clone size: -
CDR3 protein: CASSDVYRGGYEQYF
CDR3 DNA: TGTGCCAGCAGTGACGTCTACAGGGGCGGCTACGAGCAGTACTTC

V gene: TRBV19
D gene: TRBD1
J gene: TRBJ1-1
clone size: -
CDR3 protein: CASSPTGVDTEAFF
CDR3 DNA: TGTGCCAGTAGCCCTACAGGGGTAGATACTGAAGCTTTCTTT

V gene: TRBV3-1/TRBV3-2
D gene: -
J gene: TRBJ1-2
clone size: -
CDR3 protein: CASSPGQRNYGYTF
CDR3 DNA: TGTGCCAGCAGCCCAGGGCAGCGAAATTATGGCTACACCTTC

V gene: TRBV9
D gene: TRBD1
J gene: TRBJ2-3
clone size: -
CDR3 protein: CASSKGQGPDTDTQYF
CDR3 DNA: TGTGCCAGCAGCAAAGGACAGGGGCCCGACACAGATACGCAGTATTTT

V gene: TRBV7-7
D gene: -
J gene: TRBJ2-2
clone size: -
CDR3 protein: CASSFGQTNTGELFF
CDR3 DNA: TGTGCCAGCAGCTTCGGTCAGACGAACACCGGGGAGCTGTTTTTT

V gene: TRBV5-1
D gene: -
J gene: TRBJ2-7
clone size: -
CDR3 protein: CASSLDSFGEQYF
CDR3 DNA: TGCGCCAGCAGCTTGGACAGCTTTGGGGAGCAGTACTTC

V gene: TRBV4-3
D gene: -
J gene: TRBJ1-3
clone size: -
CDR3 protein: CASSRVYKDTIYF
CDR3 DNA: TGCGCCAGCAGCCGGGTTTATAAGGACACCATATATTTT

V gene: TRBV29-1
D gene: TRBD1
J gene: TRBJ1-1
clone size: -
CDR3 protein: CSVETGDAFF
CDR3 DNA: TGCAGCGTTGAAACAGGGGACGCTTTCTTT

V gene: TRBV7-3
D gene: TRBD1
J gene: TRBJ1-1
clone size: -
CDR3 protein: CASSRDRGPGEAFF
CDR3 DNA: TGTGCCAGCAGTCGCGACAGGGGGCCGGGTGAAGCTTTCTTT

V gene: TRBV28
D gene: TRBD1
J gene: TRBJ1-2
clone size: -
CDR3 protein: CASSFSGMDRVNYGYTF
CDR3 DNA: TGTGCCAGCAGTTTTAGCGGGATGGACAGGGTGAACTATGGCTACACCTTC

V gene: TRBV11-1
D gene: -
J gene: TRBJ2-6
clone size: -
CDR3 protein: CASSLARATGANVLTF
CDR3 DNA: TGTGCCAGCAGCTTAGCGAGAGCAACTGGGGCCAACGTCCTGACTTTC

V gene: TRBV2
D gene: TRBD1
J gene: TRBJ1-2
clone size: -
CDR3 protein: CASMIGPGQGNYGYTF
CDR3 DNA: TGTGCCAGCATGATCGGTCCGGGACAGGGAAACTATGGCTACACCTTC

V gene: TRBV3-1/TRBV3-2
D gene: -
J gene: TRBJ2-1
clone size: -
CDR3 protein: CASSQRVEGQFF
CDR3 DNA: TGTGCCAGCAGCCAACGTGTGGAGGGGCAGTTCTTC

V gene: TRBV4-3
D gene: -
J gene: TRBJ2-7
clone size: once
CDR3 protein: CASSQEGGKVYEQYF
CDR3 DNA: TGCGCCAGCAGCCAAGAGGGGGGTAAAGTCTACGAGCAGTACTTC

V gene: TRBV15
D gene: -
J gene: TRBJ1-1
clone size: -
CDR3 protein: CATSRGRNTEAFF
CDR3 DNA: TGTGCCACCAGCAGAGGTCGGAACACTGAAGCTTTCTTT

V gene: TRBV9
D gene: -
J gene: TRBJ2-3
clone size: once
CDR3 protein: CASSVRGVASDTQYF
CDR3 DNA: TGTGCCAGCAGCGTAAGAGGAGTAGCCTCAGATACGCAGTATTTT

V gene: TRBV28
D gene: -
J gene: TRBJ2-2
clone size: -
CDR3 protein: CASSLHGAENTGELFF
CDR3 DNA: TGTGCCAGCAGTTTGCATGGGGCAGAAAACACCGGGGAGCTGTTTTTT

V gene: TRBV14
D gene: -
J gene: TRBJ2-2
clone size: -
CDR3 protein: CASSQRANTGELFF
CDR3 DNA: TGTGCCAGCAGCCAAAGGGCGAACACCGGGGAGCTGTTTTTT

V gene: TRBV11-3
D gene: TRBD2
J gene: TRBJ2-7
clone size: -
CDR3 protein: CASSLRSGAGVSYEQYF
CDR3 DNA: TGTGCCAGCAGCTTACGGTCCGGGGCGGGGGTCTCCTACGAGCAGTACTTC

V gene: TRBV4-1
D gene: -
J gene: TRBJ2-3
clone size: -
CDR3 protein: CASSQVNTDTQYF
CDR3 DNA: TGCGCCAGCAGCCAAGTCAACACAGATACGCAGTATTTT

V gene: TRBV5-6
D gene: -
J gene: TRBJ1-1
clone size: -
CDR3 protein: CASSLPGRRNTEAFF
CDR3 DNA: TGTGCCAGCAGCTTGCCGGGACGACGGAACACTGAGGCTTTCTTT

V gene: TRBV6-6
D gene: TRBD1
J gene: TRBJ1-4
clone size: -
CDR3 protein: CASSPEGAGNEKLFF
CDR3 DNA: TGTGCCAGCAGTCCCGAGGGGGCAGGGAATGAAAAACTGTTTTTT

V gene: TRBV19
D gene: -
J gene: TRBJ1-2
clone size: -
CDR3 protein: CASSWGTRDGYTF
CDR3 DNA: TGTGCCAGTAGTTGGGGGACACGGGATGGCTACACCTTC

V gene: TRBV10-3
D gene: TRBD1
J gene: TRBJ2-1
clone size: -
CDR3 protein: CAIAGQGFYGEQFF
CDR3 DNA: TGTGCCATAGCGGGACAGGGATTTTACGGTGAGCAGTTCTTC